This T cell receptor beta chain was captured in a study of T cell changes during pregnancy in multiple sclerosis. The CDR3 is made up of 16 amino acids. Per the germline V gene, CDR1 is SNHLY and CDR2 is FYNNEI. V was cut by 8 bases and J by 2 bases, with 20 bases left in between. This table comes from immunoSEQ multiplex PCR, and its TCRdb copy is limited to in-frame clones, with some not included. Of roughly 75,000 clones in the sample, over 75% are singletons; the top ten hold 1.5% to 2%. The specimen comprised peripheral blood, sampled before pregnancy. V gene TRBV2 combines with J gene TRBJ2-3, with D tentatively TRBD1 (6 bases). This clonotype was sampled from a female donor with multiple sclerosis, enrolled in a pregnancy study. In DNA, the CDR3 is TGTGCCAGCGTTAGGGACAAGTACCGATTCACAGATACGCAGTATTTT. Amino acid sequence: CASVRDKYRFTDTQYF.